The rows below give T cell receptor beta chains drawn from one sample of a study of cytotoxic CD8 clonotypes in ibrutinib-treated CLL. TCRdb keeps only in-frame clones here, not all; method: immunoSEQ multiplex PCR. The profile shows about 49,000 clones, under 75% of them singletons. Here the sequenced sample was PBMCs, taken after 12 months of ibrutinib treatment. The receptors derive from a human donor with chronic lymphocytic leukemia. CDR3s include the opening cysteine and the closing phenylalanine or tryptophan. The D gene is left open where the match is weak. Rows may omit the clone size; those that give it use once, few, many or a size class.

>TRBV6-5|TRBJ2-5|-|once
CASSYGSMQETQYF
TGTGCCAGCAGTTACGGTAGTATGCAAGAGACCCAGTACTTC
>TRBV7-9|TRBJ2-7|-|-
CASSGGAPVRNYEQYF
TGTGCCAGCAGCGGCGGGGCTCCGGTCCGAAACTACGAGCAGTACTTC
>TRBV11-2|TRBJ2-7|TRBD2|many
CASSPGRGSREQYF
TGTGCCAGCAGCCCCGGGAGGGGGTCTCGCGAGCAGTACTTC
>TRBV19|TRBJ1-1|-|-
CASRRGGNTEAFF
TGTGCCAGTAGGAGAGGGGGGAACACTGAAGCTTTCTTT
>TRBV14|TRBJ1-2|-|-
CASSQTGSRGGGYTF
TGTGCCAGCAGCCAAACCGGGAGCCGGGGAGGAGGCTACACCTTC
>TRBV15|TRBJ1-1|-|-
CATSTRQIPEAFF
TGTGCCACCAGCACCCGACAGATCCCTGAAGCTTTCTTT
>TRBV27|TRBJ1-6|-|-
CASSPGTAYNSPLHF
TGTGCCAGCAGTCCCGGGACGGCCTATAATTCACCCCTCCACTTT
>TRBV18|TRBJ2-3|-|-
CASSPQGSTDTQYF
TGTGCCAGCTCACCCCAGGGGAGCACAGATACGCAGTATTTT
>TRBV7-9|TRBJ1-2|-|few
CASSLVGTNYGYTF
TGTGCCAGCAGCTTAGTAGGGACCAACTATGGCTACACCTTC
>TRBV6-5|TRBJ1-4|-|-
CASREGPLNEKLFF
TGTGCCAGCAGAGAGGGGCCCCTTAATGAAAAACTGTTTTTT
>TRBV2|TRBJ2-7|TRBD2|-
CASRASGGRYEQYF
TGTGCCAGCAGAGCTAGCGGGGGGCGCTACGAGCAGTACTTC
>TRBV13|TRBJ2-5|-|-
CASSLRETAFGETQYF
TGTGCCAGCAGCTTACGTGAGACAGCCTTTGGAGAGACCCAGTACTTC
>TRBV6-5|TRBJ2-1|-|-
CASTIRGFSNEQFF
TGTGCCAGCACAATTCGGGGTTTTAGCAATGAGCAGTTCTTC
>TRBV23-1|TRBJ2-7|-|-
CASSQSRRAAYEQYF
TGCGCCAGCAGTCAATCGCGGAGGGCGGCCTACGAGCAGTACTTC
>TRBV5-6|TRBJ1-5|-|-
CASSASLGPQHF
TGTGCCAGCAGCGCCTCCTTGGGGCCCCAGCATTTT
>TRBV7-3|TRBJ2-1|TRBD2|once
CASSSARGGYNEQFF
TGTGCCAGCAGCTCCGCGCGGGGGGGTTACAATGAGCAGTTCTTC
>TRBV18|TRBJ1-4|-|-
CASSPRQGGGATNEKLFF
TGTGCCAGCTCACCACGTCAGGGTGGGGGAGCAACTAATGAAAAACTGTTTTTT
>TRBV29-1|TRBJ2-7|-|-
CSVVSRGGSEQYF
TGCAGCGTTGTTTCCAGGGGGGGGAGCGAGCAGTACTTC
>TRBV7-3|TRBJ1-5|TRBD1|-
CASSETGGQPQHF
TGTGCCAGCAGTGAGACAGGGGGTCAGCCCCAGCATTTT
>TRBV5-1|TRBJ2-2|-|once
CASSLGVGTNTGELFF
TGCGCCAGCAGCTTGGGGGTGGGGACGAACACCGGGGAGCTGTTTTTT
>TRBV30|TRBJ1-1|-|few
CAWREQNSKAFF
TGTGCCTGGAGAGAACAGAACTCAAAAGCTTTCTTT
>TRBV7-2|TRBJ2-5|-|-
CASSPPGRETQYF
TGTGCCAGCAGCCCTCCAGGGAGGGAGACCCAGTACTTC
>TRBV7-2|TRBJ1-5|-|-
CASSLQEDQPQHF
TGTGCCAGCAGCTTACAAGAGGATCAGCCCCAGCATTTT
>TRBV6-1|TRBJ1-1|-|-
CASSARGEAFF
TGTGCCAGCAGTGCCAGGGGAGAAGCTTTCTTT
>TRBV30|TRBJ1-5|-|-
CAWGTYSNQPQHF
TGTGCCTGGGGGACATATAGCAATCAGCCCCAGCATTTT
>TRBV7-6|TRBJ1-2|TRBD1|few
CASSLGQVDYGYTF
TGTGCCAGCAGCCTGGGACAGGTTGACTATGGCTACACCTTC
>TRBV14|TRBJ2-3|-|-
CASSPGLQAGTQYF
TGTGCCAGCAGCCCGGGACTCCAAGCGGGTACGCAGTATTTT
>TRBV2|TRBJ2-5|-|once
CASSESLPSGGETQYF
TGTGCCAGCAGTGAATCTTTGCCAAGTGGAGGAGAGACCCAGTACTTC
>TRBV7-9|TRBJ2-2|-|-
CASSPGYTELFF
TGTGCCAGCAGCCCAGGGTACACGGAGCTGTTTTTT
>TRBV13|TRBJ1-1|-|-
CASSGMTGISEAFF
TGTGCCAGCAGCGGGATGACAGGTATCTCTGAAGCTTTCTTT
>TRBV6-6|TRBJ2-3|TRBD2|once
CASSYFRGDTDTQYF
TGTGCCAGCAGTTACTTTCGGGGGGACACAGATACGCAGTATTTT
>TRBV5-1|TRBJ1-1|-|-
CASTGGTSEPFF
TGCGCCAGCACCGGCGGGACAAGCGAACCTTTCTTT
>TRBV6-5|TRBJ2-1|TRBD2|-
CASSYRRSGGNEQFF
TGTGCCAGCAGTTATCGTCGTAGCGGGGGCAATGAGCAGTTCTTC
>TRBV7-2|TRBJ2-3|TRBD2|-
CASSPRLSGGVTDTQYF
TGTGCCAGCAGCCCACGACTTAGCGGGGGAGTCACAGATACGCAGTATTTT
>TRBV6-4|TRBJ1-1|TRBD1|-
CASSDYRGTEAFF
TGTGCCAGCAGTGACTACAGGGGTACTGAAGCTTTCTTT
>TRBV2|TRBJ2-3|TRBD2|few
CASSKNPGLAGMSDTQYF
TGTGCCAGCAGCAAAAACCCGGGACTAGCGGGGATGTCAGATACGCAGTATTTT
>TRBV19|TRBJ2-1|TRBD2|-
CATHAGGAYNEQFF
TGTGCCACTCACGCGGGGGGAGCCTACAATGAGCAGTTCTTC
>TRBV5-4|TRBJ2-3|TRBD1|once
CASSSPSTGGPDTQYF
TGTGCCAGCAGCTCCCCCTCGACAGGGGGTCCAGATACGCAGTATTTT
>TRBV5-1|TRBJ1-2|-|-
CASSLEGRDAYGYTF
TGCGCCAGCAGCTTGGAGGGCAGGGACGCCTATGGCTACACCTTC
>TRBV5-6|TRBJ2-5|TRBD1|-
CASSFGTGQETQYF
TGTGCCAGCAGCTTTGGGACAGGGCAAGAGACCCAGTACTTC
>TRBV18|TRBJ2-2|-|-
CASSRYPENTGELFF
TGTGCCAGCTCACGCTACCCGGAGAACACCGGGGAGCTGTTTTTT
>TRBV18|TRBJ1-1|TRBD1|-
CASSPDRAEAFF
TGTGCCAGCTCACCTGACAGGGCCGAAGCTTTCTTT
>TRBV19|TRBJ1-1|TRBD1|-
CASSLQGGDTEAFF
TGTGCCAGTAGTCTCCAGGGGGGGGACACTGAAGCTTTCTTT
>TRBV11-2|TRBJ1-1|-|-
CASSLLYEAFF
TGTGCCAGCAGCTTACTCTATGAAGCTTTCTTT
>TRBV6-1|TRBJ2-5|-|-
CASSVRGRWETQYF
TGTGCCAGCAGTGTTCGGGGGCGATGGGAGACCCAGTACTTC
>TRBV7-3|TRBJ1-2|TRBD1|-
CASSLTYGQGAAGYTF
TGTGCCAGCAGCTTAACGTATGGACAGGGGGCCGCTGGCTACACCTTC
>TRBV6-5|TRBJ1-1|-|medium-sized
CASGAGAGTEAFF
TGTGCCAGCGGGGCGGGGGCTGGGACTGAAGCTTTCTTT
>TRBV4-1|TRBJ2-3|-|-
CASSQEYNSATDTQYF
TGCGCCAGCAGCCAAGAATATAACAGCGCCACAGATACGCAGTATTTT
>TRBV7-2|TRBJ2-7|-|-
CASSRRDGPFYEQYF
TGTGCCAGCAGCCGCCGGGACGGTCCCTTCTACGAGCAGTACTTC
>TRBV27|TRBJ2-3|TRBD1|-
CASNRGVVPDTQYF
TGTGCCAGCAACAGGGGGGTCGTTCCGGATACGCAGTATTTT
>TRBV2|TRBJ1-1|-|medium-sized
CASSEGETEAFF
TGTGCCAGCAGTGAAGGGGAGACTGAAGCTTTCTTT
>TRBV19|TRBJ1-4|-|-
CASSSSRAGGDMDEKLFF
TGTGCCAGTAGTTCCAGCAGGGCCGGGGGTGATATGGATGAAAAACTGTTTTTT
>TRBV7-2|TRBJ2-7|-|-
CASSSLSSYEQYF
TGTGCCAGCAGTAGCTTGAGCTCCTACGAGCAGTACTTC
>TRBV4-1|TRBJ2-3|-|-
CASSQERRDTQYF
TGCGCCAGCAGCCAAGAGAGGCGGGATACGCAGTATTTT
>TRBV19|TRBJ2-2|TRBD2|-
CASSSGGLVRELFF
TGTGCCAGTAGCAGCGGGGGGTTGGTTAGGGAGCTGTTTTTT